The subject of this entry is one T cell receptor beta chain. No antigen is known for it. A junction boundary mismatches the germline segment, possibly from a read error. CDR3 length equals 13 residues. Germline-derived CDR1 and CDR2 are ENHRY and SYGVKD. The data belong to a study of Graves' ophthalmopathy and Graves' hyperthyroidism. Whole-study context: Hyperthyroidism was classified as stable if no ophthalmopathy occurred within 18 months of follow-up.

From RNA, the CDR3 regions of TCR beta chains were amplified and sequenced. Second-round multiplex PCR came after first-round RT-PCR with HTBI primers. Each CDR3 protein is one row after TCRdb ran MiXCR on the multiplex PCR reads. The repertoire consists of around 1.1 million distinct CDR3 sequences, with 35% to 40% occurring once and the leading ten covering over 8.5%. Study-level results: Detected in blood as well were most expanded thyroid clonotypes with frequency above 0.001.

The source material was peripheral blood or thyroid tissue (not recorded which). This receptor was identified in an adult man with Graves' hyperthyroidism. The chain recombines TRBV10-3 with TRBJ1-2; 9 bases are a match to TRBD1. CDR3 protein: CASSYGTGSGYTF. CDR3 DNA sequence: TGTGCCAGCAGTTACGGGACAGGGAGTGGCTACACCTTC.